What follows are 27 T cell receptor beta chains derived from one specimen sequenced in a study of response to subunit inactivated influenza vaccine. TCRdb re-analysed the RT-PCR reads in MiXCR, keeping a single row per CDR3 protein. Here the sample spans about 580,000 distinct CDR3 sequences, 14% being singletons. Sequencing used PBMCs from blood, obtained 11 to 12 days after vaccination. The receptors stem from a man between 50 and 59 years old who received an inactivated influenza vaccine.

The sample holds many counts of this clonotype. The V and J genes are TRBV20-1 and TRBJ2-7, with a weak D call TRBD2 (5 bases). V was cut by 5 bases and J by 3 bases, with 5 bases left in between. CDR3 length: 10 residues. CDR1 and CDR2 (germline): DFQATT, SNEGSKA (reference sequence). CDR3 sequence (DNA): TGCAGTGCTGGGAGCTACGAGCAGTACTTC. Residues: CSAGSYEQYF.

The J gene is TRBJ2-7, the V gene TRBV7-2; 8 bases line up with TRBD2. V shed 1 base, J shed 5 bases, and the junction held 10 bases outside the gene matches. This CDR3 has 16 residues. Germline values: CDR1 SGHTA, CDR2 FQGNSA. CDR3: CASSLGSAGVFDEQYF. The CDR3 DNA reads TGTGCCAGCAGCTTAGGGTCAGCGGGAGTCTTCGACGAGCAGTACTTC.

V usage is TRBV4-3 and J usage is TRBJ2-2; 8 bases fit TRBD1. This CDR3 region has 15 residues. The junction had 5 bases not matched to a gene; V was cut back by 7 bases and J by 1 base. Germline loops: CDR1 LGHNA, CDR2 YSLEER. CDR3 sequence: CASTEGTGNTGELFF. CDR3 nucleotide sequence: TGCGCCAGCACCGAGGGGACAGGGAACACCGGGGAGCTGTTTTTT.

This clonotype was detected only a few times. The chain recombines TRBV7-9 with TRBJ2-3, with TRBD1 as a possible D gene (5 bases). V lost 2 bases and J 6 bases, leaving 12 bases between the germline ends. Germline V gene sequence: CDR1 SEHNR, CDR2 FQNEAQ (reference sequence). This CDR3 spans 14 amino acids. The CDR3 sequence is CASSLLGALDTQYF. CDR3 coding DNA: TGTGCCAGCAGCTTACTAGGGGCGCTTGATACGCAGTATTTT.

This clonotype was recorded a few times. The chain employs TRBV29-1 and TRBJ1-2; D is possibly TRBD1 (5 bases). Germline CDR1 reads SQVTM; CDR2 reads ANQGSEA. Trimming shortened V by 0 bases and J by 7 bases, and 21 bases separated the two germline ends. CDR3 length: 16 amino acids. The CDR3 nucleotides are TGCAGCGTTGAAGATTGGAGGGGAGGGATCTATAGTGGCTACACCTTC. Protein: CSVEDWRGGIYSGYTF.

In its sample, this clonotype was seen a few times. The chain uses TRBV6-1 and TRBJ2-5; 11 nucleotides line up with TRBD1. Looked up from germline, CDR1 is MNHNS and CDR2 is SASEGT. The CDR3 consists of 15 residues. Trimming cost V 5 bases and J 6 bases; bases outside gene matches: 8. In DNA form, the CDR3 reads TGTGCCAGCAGTCCGCGGGGACAGGGGGTAAAGACCCAGTACTTC. Protein: CASSPRGQGVKTQYF.

This clonotype was picked up a small number of times. This chain uses TRBV7-3 with TRBJ2-5; D is unclear. Trimming took off 3 bases at V and 0 bases at J, with 5 bases between the two ends. Germline-derived CDR1 and CDR2 are SGHTA and FQGTGA. CDR3 length equals 13 residues. CDR3 sequence (DNA): TGTGCCAGCAGCTTGACCCACCAAGAGACCCAGTACTTC. This translates into CASSLTHQETQYF.

This clonotype was observed at least ten times. The rearrangement joins TRBV11-2 to TRBJ1-3; the match to TRBD1 covers 7 bases. The CDR3 consists of 14 residues. Germline lookup yields CDR1 SGHAT and CDR2 FQNNGV. Trimming at V came to 2 bases and at J to 4 bases, leaving 2 bases not matched to a gene. The CDR3 nucleotides read TGTGCCAGCAGCTTAACAGGGGCCGGAAACACCATATATTTT. It specifies CASSLTGAGNTIYF.

Note on this clonotype: One base away lies a much larger clone, so this may be a sequencing read error. The chain carries TRBV28 and TRBJ2-7, with 9 bases that match TRBD1. With 6 bases clipped from V and 6 bases from J, the junction kept 3 bases outside the gene matches. The CDR3 sequence is 12 residues long. CDR1 and CDR2 (germline): MDHEN, SYDVKM. DNA of the CDR3: TGTGCCAGCAGCGAGGGACAGGGCGAGCAGTACTTC. This encodes CASSEGQGEQYF. Filled out from reference TRBV28 and TRBJ2-7, the complete variable domain reads DVKVTQSSRYLVKRTGEKVFLECVQDMDHENMFWYRQDPGLGLRLIYFSYDVKMKEKGDIPEGYSVSREKKERFSLILESASTNQTSMYLCASSEGQGEQYFGPGTRLTVT.

This clonotype was recorded many times. The genes are TRBV12-3 or TRBV12-4 and TRBJ1-4; no clear D. CDR3 length: 12 residues. V shed 3 bases and J shed 8 bases, with 7 bases lying between them. The CDR3 region is CASSLPGEKLFF. In DNA, the CDR3 is TGTGCCAGCAGTTTGCCGGGGGAAAAACTGTTTTTT.

The chain uses TRBV7-2 and TRBJ2-1, with TRBD1 matching over 8 bases. J lost 7 bases, V lost 5 bases, and 7 bases had no gene match. CDR3 length: 14 residues. CDR1 SGHTA and CDR2 FQGNSA come from the germline V gene. The chain's CDR3 is CASSPYGTGNEQFF. In DNA, the CDR3 is TGTGCCAGCAGCCCGTACGGGACAGGTAATGAGCAGTTCTTC.

This clonotype occurred many times. The chain combines TRBV20-1 with TRBJ2-7; D perhaps matches TRBD1 (5 bases). The CDR3 is made up of 12 amino acids. The germline V gene encodes CDR1 DFQATT and CDR2 SNEGSKA (reference sequence). The V end lost 4 bases, the J end lost 5 bases, and 12 bases lay between the germline ends. CDR3 nucleotides: TGCAGTGCTACCCTTTTAGGGGACGAGCAGTACTTC. Its protein is CSATLLGDEQYF.

The chain combines TRBV20-1 with TRBJ1-5; 12 positions agree with TRBD1. Trimming removed 3 bases from V and 7 bases from J; junction bases left unmatched: 7. This CDR3 has 15 residues. Looked up from germline, CDR1 is DFQATT and CDR2 is SNEGSKA (reference sequence). The DNA of the CDR3 is TGCAGTGCTAGCTTGGGACAGGGGGCGGGGCAGCCCCAGCATTTT. The encoded protein is CSASLGQGAGQPQHF.

The gene calls are TRBV2 and TRBJ2-7; D uncertain. From germline, CDR1 is SNHLY and CDR2 FYNNEI. V gave up 3 bases and J gave up 5 bases, with 11 bases separating them. The CDR3 length is 13 residues. In DNA, the CDR3 is TGTGCCAGCAGTGACCCGCCCGGCGACGAGCAGTACTTC. Translated, it gives CASSDPPGDEQYF.

This clonotype was found many times. The chain carries TRBV28 and TRBJ2-1, with TRBD2 identical over 11 bases. The CDR3 runs to 15 residues. Per the germline V gene, CDR1 is MDHEN and CDR2 is SYDVKM. J was trimmed by 5 bases and V by 5 bases; bases with no gene match: 5. DNA of the CDR3: TGTGCCAGCAGTAACCCTAGCGGGGGGAACAATGAGCAGTTCTTC. It codes for CASSNPSGGNNEQFF.

In this sample, this clonotype turned up a few times. V usage is TRBV5-1 and J usage is TRBJ2-1; tentative D call: TRBD2 (5 bases). This CDR3 spans 13 amino acids. Trimming cost V 3 bases and J 7 bases, with 11 bases left between them. Germline assignment: CDR1 SGHRS and CDR2 YFSETQ. The CDR3 sequence is CASSSDYLNEQFF. CDR3 bases: TGCGCCAGCAGCTCCGACTATTTAAATGAGCAGTTCTTC.

Ten or more counts support this clonotype. The chain links TRBV6-5 to TRBJ2-7; 11 nucleotides line up with TRBD1. Germline CDR1 reads MNHEY; CDR2 reads SVGAGI. After removal of 2 bases from V and 6 bases from J, the junction contained 3 bases not matched to a gene. There are 14 residues in the CDR3. The CDR3 nucleotides read TGTGCCAGCAGTTACGGGACAGGGGGAGTCGAGCAGTACTTC. Residues: CASSYGTGGVEQYF.

This clonotype appeared a few times. The gene calls are TRBV20-1 and TRBJ1-5, with 7 bases matching TRBD1. This CDR3 region has 16 residues. V lost 0 bases and J lost 0; bases outside the gene matches: 5. The germline V gene encodes CDR1 DFQATT and CDR2 SNEGSKA (reference sequence). Written as DNA, the CDR3 is TGCAGTGCTAGAGACCCTACAGGGGATAGCAATCAGCCCCAGCATTTT. Amino acid sequence: CSARDPTGDSNQPQHF.

This clonotype was counted many times. J is TRBJ2-7 and V is TRBV28; D gene unclear. V dropped 2 bases and J dropped 7 bases, with 12 bases sitting between them. Germline values: CDR1 MDHEN, CDR2 SYDVKM. The CDR3 is made up of 13 amino acids. The CDR3: CASSLMYYPEQYF. CDR3 nucleotide sequence: TGTGCCAGCAGTTTAATGTACTACCCTGAGCAGTACTTC.

This clonotype occurred a few times. The chain uses TRBV7-6 and TRBJ2-7, with TRBD2 identical over 8 bases. Germline V gives CDR1 SGHVS, CDR2 FNYEAQ. This CDR3 has 14 amino acids. J lost 5 bases, V lost 1 base, and 4 bases had no gene match. CDR3 DNA sequence: TGTGCCAGCAGCTTAGGTACGGGGGGGAACGAGCAGTACTTC. It translates to CASSLGTGGNEQYF.

This clonotype was seen a few times. V gene TRBV6-2 or TRBV6-3 combines with J gene TRBJ2-7; D might be TRBD1 or TRBD2, each matching 5 bases. Germline CDR1 is MNHEY and CDR2 is SVGEGT. This CDR3 is built from 14 residues. The V and J ends lost 5 bases and 5 bases respectively, with 16 bases between them. This chain's CDR3 is CASSAGTETDEQYF. In DNA, the CDR3 is TGTGCCAGCAGTGCCGGGACGGAAACCGACGAGCAGTACTTC.

This clonotype occurred many times. The V and J genes are TRBV20-1 and TRBJ2-5; maybe TRBD2 (5 bases). This CDR3 is built from 14 residues. V gave up 0 bases and J gave up 5 bases, with 13 bases separating them. Germline assignment: CDR1 DFQATT and CDR2 SNEGSKA (reference sequence). CDR3 in DNA: TGCAGTGCTAGAGATGTGGAGGCATGGGAGACCCAGTACTTC. Translation gives CSARDVEAWETQYF.

This clonotype showed up just a few times. CDR3 nucleotide sequence: TGTGCCAGCAGCCATCGACAGGGGCTGGGTGAAAAACTGTTTTTT. This encodes CASSHRQGLGEKLFF. The V call is TRBV4-2, the J call TRBJ1-4; 8 nucleotides agree with TRBD1. The length of the CDR3 is 15 residues. Trimming removed 3 bases from V and 7 bases from J; junction bases left unmatched: 7. CDR1 LGHNA and CDR2 YNFKEQ come from the germline V gene.

The rearrangement uses TRBV5-1 and TRBJ2-5; TRBD1 agrees at 7 bases. Germline V gene data show CDR1 as SGHRS and CDR2 as YFSETQ. The CDR3 has 17 residues. Losses at the gene ends were 0 bases for V and 1 base for J; bases not matched to a gene: 9. CDR3 protein: CASSLARDRVAQETQYF. The CDR3 DNA reads TGCGCCAGCAGCTTGGCCCGGGACAGAGTGGCCCAAGAGACCCAGTACTTC.

This clonotype was detected a few times. V is TRBV6-6 and J is TRBJ2-7, with D perhaps matching TRBD1 or TRBD2 (5 bases each). Germline-derived CDR1 and CDR2 are MNHNY and SVGAGI (reference sequence). This CDR3 is built from 11 residues. The DNA of the CDR3 is TGTGCTACCGCTGGGGGCTACGAGCAGTACTTC. Translation: CATAGGYEQYF.

This chain joins TRBV25-1 and TRBJ2-6; possible D gene TRBD1, 6 bases. Trimming removed 3 bases from V and 2 bases from J, with 11 bases in between. Germline lookup yields CDR1 MGHDK and CDR2 SYGVNS. This CDR3 is built from 16 residues. The CDR3 DNA sequence: TGTGCCAGCAGTGAGACAGGAGGAGCTGGGGCCAACGTCCTGACTTTC. It yields the protein CASSETGGAGANVLTF.

There are a few counts of this clonotype. This chain joins TRBV13 and TRBJ2-4, with unresolved D. Trimming left V 5 bases short and J 1 base short, with 12 bases between. The CDR3 consists of 15 residues. Germline CDR1 PRHDT, CDR2 FYEKMQ (reference sequence). The CDR3 nucleotides are TGTGCCAGCAGCCTCGACGGTGGGGCCAAAAACATTCAGTACTTC. Translated, it gives CASSLDGGAKNIQYF.